The 23 T cell receptor beta chains reported below all come from one sample, sequenced in a study of cytomegalovirus exposure and HLA in healthy donors. In the PCR, 60 Vbeta and 13 Jbeta primers were used. Method: immunoSEQ multiplex PCR; TCRdb's copy keeps in-frame clones and lacks some. This sample yields about 150,000 clones, of which 64% are seen a single time; about 2.9% belongs to the top ten. The specimen sequenced was PBMCs. These receptors were obtained from a woman between 25 and 40 years old in good health and CMV-seropositive.

The CDR3 loop is CATTGGQIVINEQFF. CDR3 DNA: TGTGCCACAACAGGGGGCCAGATCGTCATCAATGAGCAGTTCTTC. This chain joins TRBV10-3 and TRBJ2-1, with TRBD1 matching 9 bases. The CDR3 totals 15 residues. J lost 6 bases, V lost 10 bases, and 13 bases had no gene match. Per the germline V gene, CDR1 is ENHRY and CDR2 is SYGVKD.

This clone has more than one count but fewer than ten. The V call is TRBV7-3, the J call TRBJ2-5, with D tentatively TRBD2 (6 bases). This CDR3 has 16 residues. Trimming removed 1 base at V and 5 bases at J, with 17 bases between. CDR1 SGHTA and CDR2 FQGTGA come from the germline V gene. The CDR3 region has the DNA TGTGCCAGCAGCTTAAGGTCTAGCGTGAGGGGCGAGACCCAGTACTTC. It translates to CASSLRSSVRGETQYF.

The V call is TRBV5-1, the J call TRBJ1-6; 9 bases line up with TRBD1. Germline trimming cut 3 bases from V and 7 bases from J; bases unmatched to any gene: 5. CDR3 length: 15 residues. CDR1 and CDR2 from the germline V gene are SGHRS and YFSETQ. The CDR3 DNA reads TGCGCCAGCAGCTCATCCGGGACAGGGAATTCACCCCTCCACTTT. This codes for CASSSSGTGNSPLHF.

This chain uses TRBV6-5 with TRBJ1-5; D is unresolved. This CDR3 region has 15 residues. Germline V gene data show CDR1 as MNHEY and CDR2 as SVGAGI. Trimming pared 6 bases from V and 2 bases from J, leaving 14 bases between. CDR3 amino acids: CASSKTAGGNQPQHF. DNA for the CDR3: TGTGCCAGCAGCAAGACGGCGGGTGGCAATCAGCCCCAGCATTTT.

The chain couples TRBV13 to TRBJ1-1, with 9 bases fitting TRBD1. CDR1 and CDR2 from the germline V gene are PRHDT and FYEKMQ (reference sequence). The CDR3 length is 12 residues. V shed 5 bases, J shed 8 bases, and the junction held 3 bases outside the gene matches. The CDR3 loop is CASSHRGLEAFF. The DNA of the CDR3 is TGTGCCAGCAGCCACAGGGGGCTGGAAGCTTTCTTT.

The genes are TRBV27 and TRBJ1-5; D is unresolved. The length of the CDR3 is 14 residues. The germline V gene has CDR1 MNHEY and CDR2 SMNVEV (reference sequence). Trimming stripped 5 bases from V and 9 bases from J, with 17 bases between. The CDR3 loop reads CASSLNSVSVPQHF. The CDR3, as DNA: TGTGCCAGCAGTCTGAACAGTGTTAGTGTGCCCCAGCATTTT.

The chain carries TRBV7-9 and TRBJ2-4; 8 bases line up with TRBD1. V shed 7 bases, J shed 4 bases, and the junction held 6 bases outside the gene matches. This CDR3 has 14 residues. From germline, CDR1 is SEHNR and CDR2 FQNEAQ (reference sequence). CDR3 coding DNA: TGTGCCAGCACCACGACAGGGGTTAAAAACATTCAGTACTTC. The encoded protein is CASTTTGVKNIQYF.

The chain carries TRBV2 and TRBJ2-7; 15 positions match TRBD2. The CDR3 covers 15 residues. Germline CDR1 reads SNHLY; CDR2 reads FYNNEI. V gave up 7 bases and J gave up 2 bases; unmatched junction bases: 3. CDR3 loop: CASMGLAGGTYEQYF. For the CDR3, the DNA is TGTGCCAGCATGGGACTAGCGGGAGGAACCTACGAGCAGTACTTC.

This clone occurred once. CDR3 amino acids: CASSAGLSYEQYF. CDR3 nucleotides: TGTGCCAGCAGTGCAGGACTCTCCTACGAGCAGTACTTC. The rearrangement uses TRBV11-2 and TRBJ2-7, with a tentative D call TRBD2 (5 bases). The CDR3 has 13 residues. Germline-derived CDR1 and CDR2 are SGHAT and FQNNGV. V was clipped by 6 bases and J by 0 bases, with 9 bases between them.

The chain carries TRBV11-2 and TRBJ1-1; 10 positions match TRBD1. J was trimmed by 0 bases and V by 1 base; bases with no gene match: 2. Germline CDR1 and CDR2: SGHAT and FQNNGV. This CDR3 is 16 amino acids long. The chain's CDR3 is CASSLGQGAMNTEAFF. The CDR3 bases are TGTGCCAGCAGCTTAGGACAGGGGGCCATGAACACTGAAGCTTTCTTT. Together with reference TRBV11-2 and TRBJ1-1, the CDR3 gives the full variable domain: EAGVAQSPRYKIIEKRQSVAFWCNPISGHATLYWYQQILGQGPKLLIQFQNNGVVDDSQLPKDRFSAERLKGVDSTLKIQPAKLEDSAVYLCASSLGQGAMNTEAFFGQGTRLTVV.

CDR3 DNA sequence: TGTGCCAGCTCACCAGGAGAGACAACTAATGAAAAACTGTTTTTT. Translated, it gives CASSPGETTNEKLFF. V usage is TRBV18 and J usage is TRBJ1-4; unclear D gene. Germline V gives CDR1 KGHSH, CDR2 LQKENI. V lost 2 bases, J lost 0 bases, and 7 bases lay in between. This CDR3 comprises 15 residues.

V gene TRBV10-2 combines with J gene TRBJ2-7, with TRBD2 identical over 7 bases. The CDR3 sequence is 16 residues long. Germline V CDR1 and CDR2: WSHSY, SAAADI. The V gene end was trimmed by 0 bases and the J gene end by 1 base; junction bases not matched to a gene: 6. CDR3: CASSESGISGSYEQYF. The CDR3 DNA sequence: TGCGCCAGCAGTGAGTCGGGGATTAGCGGGTCCTACGAGCAGTACTTC.

This clone was seen only a few times. The CDR3 bases are TGCGCCAGCCTTAGGTCCGGGGGGGCAGACACTGAAGCTTTCTTT. Translated, it gives CASLRSGGADTEAFF. The V call is TRBV4-1, the J call TRBJ1-1; possibly TRBD1 for D (6 bases). In germline, CDR1 is MGHRA, CDR2 YSYEKL. Deletions cut 8 bases from V and 3 bases from J, with 19 bases between. The CDR3 runs to 15 residues.

This rearrangement joins TRBV5-1 to TRBJ1-4, with 9 nucleotides matching TRBD1. The germline CDR1 and CDR2 sequences are SGHRS and YFSETQ. The CDR3 has 13 residues. The junction had 2 bases not matched to a gene; V was cut back by 6 bases and J by 5 bases. CDR3 nucleotides: TGCGCCAGCACGACAGGGGGGAATGAAAAACTGTTTTTT. Residues: CASTTGGNEKLFF.

The rearrangement links TRBV6-6 to TRBJ1-1, with D possibly TRBD1 on 6 matching bases. The V end lost 2 bases, the J end lost 8 bases, and 21 bases lay between the germline ends. Germline values: CDR1 MNHNY, CDR2 SVGAGI (reference sequence). The CDR3 length is 16 residues. The CDR3 reads CASSYPQQGEGVEAFF. CDR3 bases: TGTGCCAGCAGTTACCCCCAACAGGGTGAAGGGGTAGAAGCTTTCTTT.

The V gene is TRBV29-1, the J gene TRBJ1-4, with 7 bases fitting TRBD1. Germline V CDR1 and CDR2: SQVTM, ANQGSEA. CDR3 size: 16 residues. V shed 6 bases and J 1 base; nucleotides not matched to a gene: 11. This chain's CDR3 is CSVGARGPGTNEKLFF. As DNA, the CDR3 is TGCAGCGTGGGCGCAAGGGGGCCGGGAACTAATGAAAAACTGTTTTTT.

This chain joins TRBV18 and TRBJ2-5; D gene uncertain. Trimming pared 0 bases from V and 4 bases from J, leaving 6 bases between. The length of the CDR3 is 13 residues. CDR1 is KGHSH, CDR2 LQKENI, per germline. CDR3 region: CASSPPIRETQYF. The CDR3 bases are TGTGCCAGCTCACCACCGATCAGAGAGACCCAGTACTTC.

The chain uses TRBV9 and TRBJ2-5; 8 bases are shared with TRBD2. The CDR3 covers 15 residues. Trimming took 3 bases from V and 5 from J; bases not matched to a gene: 9. Per the germline V gene, CDR1 is SGDLS and CDR2 is YYNGEE. DNA for the CDR3: TGTGCCAGCAGCGCCACTAGCGGAACCTGGGAGACCCAGTACTTC. Encoded protein: CASSATSGTWETQYF. The full variable domain, completed using reference TRBV9 and TRBJ2-5, is DSGVTQTPKHLITATGQRVTLRCSPRSGDLSVYWYQQSLDQGLQFLIQYYNGEERAKGNILERFSAQQFPDLHSELNLSSLELGDSALYFCASSATSGTWETQYFGPGTRLLVL.

The chain links TRBV2 to TRBJ2-3; 9 bases are shared with TRBD2. Germline-derived CDR1 and CDR2 are SNHLY and FYNNEI. The CDR3 is 14 residues long. The V gene end was trimmed by 8 bases and the J gene end by 1 base; junction bases not matched to a gene: 4. CDR3 residues: CASGIAGGTDTQYF. The CDR3 DNA reads TGTGCCAGCGGCATAGCGGGGGGCACAGATACGCAGTATTTT.

There are a few counts of this clone. The V and J genes are TRBV5-1 and TRBJ2-3; the match to TRBD2 covers 7 bases. Germline V gene sequence: CDR1 SGHRS, CDR2 YFSETQ. Germline trimming cut 0 bases from V and 2 bases from J; bases unmatched to any gene: 9. The CDR3 is made up of 17 amino acids. CDR3 in DNA: TGCGCCAGCAGCTTGGGGTACGGGAGGCAATTCACAGATACGCAGTATTTT. Its protein is CASSLGYGRQFTDTQYF.

The chain has TRBV19 and TRBJ2-7; D is perhaps TRBD1 (5 bases). The V end was cut by 4 bases, the J end by 4 bases, with 11 bases between. Germline V gives CDR1 LNHDA, CDR2 SQIVND (reference sequence). The CDR3 spans 13 residues. The CDR3 DNA follows: TGTGCCAGTAGTAAGCAGGGTACTTACGAGCAGTACTTC. This encodes CASSKQGTYEQYF. The full variable domain, in which reference TRBV19 and TRBJ2-7 provide the parts outside the CDR3, is DGGITQSPKYLFRKEGQNVTLSCEQNLNHDAMYWYRQDPGQGLRLIYYSQIVNDFQKGDIAEGYSVSREKKESFPLTVTSAQKNPTAFYLCASSKQGTYEQYFGPGTRLTVT.

A single count supports this clone. The rearrangement joins TRBV29-1 to TRBJ2-6, with 8 nucleotides matching TRBD1. The CDR3 is made up of 16 amino acids. V lost 0 bases and J lost 3; bases outside the gene matches: 4. Germline values: CDR1 SQVTM, CDR2 ANQGSEA. The CDR3 protein is CSVEDRGRGGANVLTF. In nucleotides, the CDR3 is TGCAGCGTTGAAGACAGGGGGCGCGGTGGGGCCAACGTCCTGACTTTC.

CDR3: CASSFGTEAFF. Here the CDR3 DNA reads TGTGCCAGTTCGTTCGGGACTGAAGCTTTCTTT. J is TRBJ1-1 and V is TRBV2; no reliable D call. CDR1 and CDR2 from the germline V gene are SNHLY and FYNNEI. This CDR3 region has 11 residues. Trimming pared 9 bases from V and 5 bases from J, leaving 10 bases between.